This TCR beta chain was obtained from a study of shared clonotypes between healthy human individuals. General study findings and limits: Memory subsets had estimated richness that was generally smaller than that of naive subsets.

Notes on this clone: The target antigen is unknown.

CD8 cells regarded as naive lacked CD45RO, were positively chosen for CCR7, and omitted terminally differentiated effector memory CD45RA+ cells. The length of the CDR3 is 15 residues. With 3 bases removed from V and 4 bases from J, the gap between germline ends came to 15 bases. The germline V gene has CDR1 SNHLY and CDR2 FYNNEI. Clones were sequenced by immunoSEQ multiplex PCR, and TCRdb holds only the in-frame ones, with some missing. The table includes roughly 2.1 million clones, approximately 94% detected once. The chain recombines TRBV2 with TRBJ2-5, with D possibly being TRBD1 (6 bases). The sequencing input was naive CD8+ T cells from PBMCs. The TCR was taken from a man between 18 and 29 years old in good health. Some clones in this sample may be carry-over from other donors' samples. The CDR3 DNA sequence: TGTGCCAGCAGTGATTTTGACTACAGGGCAGAGACCCAGTACTTC. Translating gives CASSDFDYRAETQYF.